This is a list of T cell receptor beta chains from one sample in a study of blood T cell repertoires in COVID-19. The table came from immunoSEQ multiplex PCR; TCRdb's copy has only in-frame clones and leaves some out. There are 45,000 to 65,000 clones in the sample; about 83% occur only once, and under 7% lies in the top ten. The specimen sequenced was peripheral blood. The receptors here all came from a man aged 65-85 years with active COVID-19. Both conserved end residues are part of each CDR3. The order of the fields is clone size, V gene, D gene, J gene, CDR3 DNA, CDR3 protein. A D gene is named only where the DNA matches it firmly. Expanded clones get a size class; other rows say once, few or many, or leave the size out.

NA	TRBV5-1	NA	TRBJ1-4	TGCGCCAGCAGCTTACAGGGATTTAATGAAAAACTGTTTTTT	CASSLQGFNEKLFF
once	TRBV25-1	NA	TRBJ1-2	TGTGCCAGCAGTGAATTCGACGGGGTGGGCTACACCTTC	CASSEFDGVGYTF
NA	TRBV25-1	TRBD2	TRBJ2-1	TGTGCCAGCAGTGACCGCCAGGGACTAACGGGGTCGAATGAGCAGTTCTTC	CASSDRQGLTGSNEQFF
NA	TRBV28	TRBD1	TRBJ1-3	TGTGCCAGCCTTAATTTCCATCATAGGGGGCGCGGTGGAAACACCATATATTTT	CASLNFHHRGRGGNTIYF
once	TRBV15	NA	TRBJ2-6	TGTGCCACCAGCAGGGTCACGGAGTCCTGGGCCAACGTCCTGACTTTC	CATSRVTESWANVLTF
NA	TRBV27	TRBD2	TRBJ2-7	TGTGCCAGCAGTTTACTAGCGGGGGGCTCCTACGAGCAGTACTTC	CASSLLAGGSYEQYF
NA	TRBV11-2	TRBD2	TRBJ2-7	TGTGCCAGCAGGCCAGCGGGGGGGCACTCCTACGAGCAGTACTTC	CASRPAGGHSYEQYF
NA	TRBV15	TRBD1	TRBJ2-3	TGTGCCACCAGCCCGGACAGGGGGCTATCAGATACGCAGTATTTT	CATSPDRGLSDTQYF
NA	TRBV7-9	NA	TRBJ1-1	TGTGCCAGCAGCTTATCATCAGGGTGGACTGAAGCTTTCTTT	CASSLSSGWTEAFF
NA	TRBV5-1	TRBD1	TRBJ2-3	TGCGCCAGCAGCTTGGGGCGGACAGGGGGCGCAGATACGCAGTATTTT	CASSLGRTGGADTQYF
NA	TRBV5-1	TRBD2	TRBJ2-3	TGCGCCACCGCGCTAGCGGGGGGCACAGATACGCAGTATTTT	CATALAGGTDTQYF
NA	TRBV10-3	TRBD2	TRBJ2-1	TGTGCCATCAGTGAGTTGACTAGCGGGGGGGCCGATGAGCAGTTCTTC	CAISELTSGGADEQFF
NA	TRBV3-1/TRBV3-2	NA	TRBJ1-3	TGTGCCAGCAGCCCTCAGGACAGTTCCTCTGGAAACACCATATATTTT	CASSPQDSSSGNTIYF
NA	TRBV18	TRBD2	TRBJ2-1	TGTGCCAGCTCACCACCCCTGACTAGCGGGGGGGCTCCTGAGCAGTTCTTC	CASSPPLTSGGAPEQFF
NA	TRBV4-2	TRBD1	TRBJ1-3	TGTGCCAGCAGCCAAGGGCAGGGGGCCGGAAACACCATATATTTT	CASSQGQGAGNTIYF
NA	TRBV3-1/TRBV3-2	NA	TRBJ2-5	TGTGCCAGCAGCTCGGGACTGACCCAAGAGACCCAGTACTTC	CASSSGLTQETQYF
NA	TRBV29-1	NA	TRBJ1-2	TGCAGCGTTGCCTCAGAAACTAACTATGGCTACACCTTC	CSVASETNYGYTF
NA	TRBV11-2	NA	TRBJ2-7	TGTGCCAGCAGCTCGGCTGGGGAGAAGTACTTC	CASSSAGEKYF
NA	TRBV4-1	TRBD2	TRBJ2-7	TGCGCCAGCAGCCAAGATCTCTCCGGGACTAGAGGGTACGAGCAGTACTTC	CASSQDLSGTRGYEQYF
NA	TRBV27	TRBD2	TRBJ2-2	TGTGCCAGCAGCCTGCGGGTTAGCGGGACCGGGGAGCTGTTTTTT	CASSLRVSGTGELFF